This TCR beta chain came from a study of blood T cell repertoires in COVID-19. Study in general: T cells, B-cell-depleted T cells, or PBMCs provided the cDNA or gDNA that served as material.

This CDR3 region has 16 residues. Per the germline V gene, CDR1 is MGHRA and CDR2 is YSYEKL. Unmatched junction bases numbered 6, after V lost 1 base and J lost 6 bases. The table came from immunoSEQ multiplex PCR; TCRdb's copy has only in-frame clones and leaves some out. The table lists a few hundred thousand clones, approximately 91% of them singletons. The V call is TRBV4-1, the J call TRBJ2-2; 9 bases line up with TRBD1. Material for sequencing was peripheral blood. This clonotype was obtained from an older woman with acute or convalescent COVID-19. The chain's CDR3 is CASSQVTGGIPGELFF. The CDR3 coding sequence is TGCGCCAGCAGCCAAGTGACAGGGGGTATCCCCGGGGAGCTGTTTTTT.